Each of the 30 T cell receptor beta chains below was sequenced from the same sample in a study of blood T cell repertoires in COVID-19. This table comes from immunoSEQ multiplex PCR, and its TCRdb copy is limited to in-frame clones, with some not included. This sample carries 200,000 to 300,000 clones, around 89% of them seen once, and the ten largest clones take 4.1%. Sequenced material: PBMCs or T cells enriched from blood (not recorded which). These receptor sequences come from a woman aged 25-40 years who had recovered from COVID-19.

The gene calls are TRBV28 and TRBJ1-5; 7 nucleotides match TRBD1. The germline V gene encodes CDR1 MDHEN and CDR2 SYDVKM. Trimming at V came to 6 bases and at J to 4 bases, leaving 3 bases not matched to a gene. This CDR3 has 13 residues. CDR3 loop: CASRKQGNQPQHF. CDR3 nucleotides: TGTGCCAGCAGAAAACAGGGGAATCAGCCCCAGCATTTT.

This chain uses TRBV28 with TRBJ1-5; D gene unclear. The V end was cut by 4 bases, the J end by 3 bases, with 13 bases between. The CDR3 consists of 15 residues. The germline CDR1 and CDR2 sequences are MDHEN and SYDVKM. The CDR3 region has the DNA TGTGCCAGCAGTTCCCACGGGGTAGTCAATCAGCCCCAGCATTTT. The encoded protein is CASSSHGVVNQPQHF.

The table lists this clone with a count of one. The V and J genes are TRBV7-2 and TRBJ1-5; a weak D match, TRBD1 (6 bases). Trimming removed 7 bases from V and 3 bases from J, with 13 bases in between. CDR1 is SGHTA, CDR2 FQGNSA, per germline. The length of the CDR3 is 14 residues. The CDR3 DNA reads TGTGCCAGCACCGGACAGCCCTCCAATCAGCCCCAGCATTTT. Translated, it gives CASTGQPSNQPQHF.

The count of this clone is one. The chain joins TRBV28 to TRBJ1-2, with D possibly being TRBD1 (5 bases). The length of the CDR3 is 15 residues. The V end lost 1 base, the J end lost 3 bases, and 12 bases lay between the germline ends. Germline CDR1 and CDR2: MDHEN and SYDVKM. This CDR3 reads CASSLLGGGDYGYTF. CDR3 nucleotides: TGTGCCAGCAGTTTATTGGGGGGAGGGGACTATGGCTACACCTTC.

The rearrangement joins TRBV7-2 to TRBJ2-5; D might be TRBD2 (5 bases). Germline V CDR1 and CDR2: SGHTA, FQGNSA. The length of the CDR3 is 16 residues. The V and J ends lost 1 base and 7 bases respectively, with 19 bases between them. CDR3 DNA: TGTGCCAGCAGCTTAGACCCCGGACTCCCGTTGGGGACCCAGTACTTC. Protein product: CASSLDPGLPLGTQYF.

In its sample, this clone was seen once. This chain links TRBV28 with TRBJ1-2; D is unclear. The germline CDR1 and CDR2 sequences are MDHEN and SYDVKM. V lost 6 bases to trimming and J lost 5 bases, with 7 bases between them. CDR3 length: 11 amino acids. The CDR3 region is CASSSEYGYTF. CDR3 sequence (DNA): TGTGCCAGCAGCTCCGAGTATGGCTACACCTTC.

Remarks on this clone: This sample also contains other DNA sequences that code for the same CDR3. The rearrangement links TRBV5-1 to TRBJ1-1; 7 nucleotides line up with TRBD1. Per the germline V gene, CDR1 is SGHRS and CDR2 is YFSETQ. The CDR3 is 14 amino acids. V trimming: 4 bases; J trimming: 1 base; junction bases outside the gene matches: 4. The CDR3 is CASSLRQGNTEAFF. In DNA form, the CDR3 reads TGCGCCAGCAGCCTTCGACAGGGGAACACTGAAGCTTTCTTT.

This clone was found once. The chain joins TRBV2 to TRBJ2-5; D unresolved. V was pared by 4 bases and J by 4 bases, with 10 bases between. This CDR3 comprises 13 residues. Germline-derived CDR1 and CDR2 are SNHLY and FYNNEI. CDR3 sequence (DNA): TGTGCCAGCAGTGTCCCCGGGTCAGAGACCCAGTACTTC. It is translated as CASSVPGSETQYF.

J is TRBJ1-6 and V is TRBV28; 7 bases align to TRBD1. This CDR3 is 16 amino acids long. Germline trimming cut 3 bases from V and 5 bases from J; bases unmatched to any gene: 7. CDR1 is MDHEN, CDR2 SYDVKM, per germline. The DNA for the CDR3 is TGTGCCAGCAGTTTCCTAAGACAGGGAGATAATTCACCCCTCCACTTT. Its translation is CASSFLRQGDNSPLHF.

This rearrangement joins TRBV29-1 to TRBJ2-7; TRBD2 aligns across 8 bases. The length of the CDR3 is 15 residues. Germline V gene data show CDR1 as SQVTM and CDR2 as ANQGSEA. The ends lost 0 bases at V and 2 bases at J; junction bases unmatched: 6. CDR3: CSVEDGSGAAYEQYF. CDR3 sequence (DNA): TGCAGCGTTGAAGATGGTAGCGGGGCGGCCTACGAGCAGTACTTC.

V and J are TRBV19 and TRBJ2-1, with D perhaps matching TRBD1 (5 bases). The germline V and J ends were trimmed by 9 bases and 0 bases, with 12 bases remaining between them. There are 14 residues in the CDR3. The germline V gene encodes CDR1 LNHDA and CDR2 SQIVND (reference sequence). CDR3 in amino acids: CASQGLSSYNEQFF. The DNA for the CDR3 is TGTGCCAGCCAGGGCCTAAGCTCCTACAATGAGCAGTTCTTC.

The count of this clone is one. J is TRBJ1-2 and V is TRBV4-1; the D is unclear. Germline CDR1 MGHRA, CDR2 YSYEKL. V lost 0 bases and J 6 bases, leaving 17 bases between the germline ends. This CDR3 region has 16 residues. This CDR3 is CASSQDFSSLGDGYTF. CDR3 sequence (DNA): TGCGCCAGCAGCCAAGATTTCTCTAGTTTGGGAGATGGCTACACCTTC.

The chain joins TRBV3-1 (or the pseudogene TRBV3-2) to TRBJ1-1; 11 bases are a match to TRBD1. Germline trimming cut 3 bases from V and 3 bases from J; bases unmatched to any gene: 0. Germline lookup yields CDR1 LGHDT and CDR2 YNNKEL (reference sequence). The CDR3 spans 14 residues. The CDR3 DNA reads TGTGCCAGCAGCCAGGGACAGGGGGACACTGAAGCTTTCTTT. Translated: CASSQGQGDTEAFF.

This clone has just one count. V gene TRBV27 combines with J gene TRBJ2-1; TRBD1 matches 9 bases. The CDR3 is 15 amino acids. J lost 3 bases, V lost 3 bases, and 3 bases had no gene match. CDR1 is MNHEY and CDR2 is SMNVEV in the germline V gene (reference sequence). The CDR3 coding sequence is TGTGCCAGCAGTTTCTCGACAGGGGGCTACAATGAGCAGTTCTTC. Encoded protein: CASSFSTGGYNEQFF.

The chain joins TRBV28 to TRBJ1-2; D possibly corresponds to TRBD1 (5 bases). The germline V gene has CDR1 MDHEN and CDR2 SYDVKM. V lost 4 bases and J lost 2, with 11 bases in between. The CDR3 sequence is 14 residues long. The CDR3, as DNA: TGTGCCAGCAGTTGGGGCGCGGACAACTATGGCTACACCTTC. Its protein product is CASSWGADNYGYTF.

CDR3 nucleotide sequence: TGTGCCAGCAGCTCCACCTACGAGCAGTACTTC. Its protein product is CASSSTYEQYF. The chain combines TRBV3-1 (or the pseudogene TRBV3-2) with TRBJ2-7, with unresolved D. Looked up from germline, CDR1 is LGHDT and CDR2 is YNNKEL (reference sequence). CDR3 length equals 11 residues. Trimming pared 5 bases from V and 2 bases from J, leaving 4 bases between.

The rearrangement joins TRBV18 to TRBJ1-2; 8 nucleotides agree with TRBD1. The V and J ends lost 6 bases and 2 bases, in that order; junction bases with no gene match: 14. Germline CDR1 is KGHSH and CDR2 is LQKENI. The CDR3 sequence is 17 residues long. The chain's CDR3 is CASSPRGQGEENYGYTF. The CDR3 DNA reads TGTGCCAGCTCCCCGCGCGGACAGGGAGAAGAGAACTATGGCTACACCTTC.

The chain employs TRBV5-1 and TRBJ1-2; 7 bases agree with TRBD1. V shed 0 bases and J 8 bases; nucleotides not matched to a gene: 7. From germline, CDR1 is SGHRS and CDR2 YFSETQ. The CDR3 spans 14 residues. CDR3 protein: CASSLERGLYGYTF. CDR3 nucleotides: TGCGCCAGCAGCTTGGAAAGGGGGCTCTACGGCTACACCTTC.

This clone was detected once. The identical CDR3 is also encoded by other nucleotide sequences in the sample. The chain recombines TRBV19 with TRBJ2-1; 10 bases agree with TRBD2. Germline V gives CDR1 LNHDA, CDR2 SQIVND (reference sequence). The CDR3 covers 15 residues. With 6 bases clipped from V and 2 bases from J, the junction kept 4 bases outside the gene matches. DNA for the CDR3: TGTGCCAGTAGCCTCGGACTAGCGGCCTACAATGAGCAGTTCTTC. Translating gives CASSLGLAAYNEQFF.

The chain combines TRBV4-3 with TRBJ2-2; possibly TRBD1 for D (6 bases). Germline values: CDR1 LGHNA, CDR2 YSLEER. With 1 base removed from V and 9 bases from J, the gap between germline ends came to 9 bases. The CDR3 contains 13 residues. CDR3 sequence (DNA): TGCGCCAGCAGCCAAGTGGGGGCCAGGGAGCTGTTTTTT. Translation gives CASSQVGARELFF.

The gene calls are TRBV27 and TRBJ2-1; TRBD1 matches 7 bases. The germline CDR1 and CDR2 sequences are MNHEY and SMNVEV (reference sequence). This CDR3 is built from 16 residues. V shed 4 bases, J shed 7 bases, and the junction held 13 bases outside the gene matches. DNA of the CDR3: TGTGCCAGCAGTTCCACGGGACAGAATCTCTTTAATGAGCAGTTCTTC. Residues: CASSSTGQNLFNEQFF.

The chain couples TRBV5-4 to TRBJ1-5; D uncertain. Germline V CDR1 and CDR2: SGHNT, YYREEE (reference sequence). V was shortened by 0 bases and J by 7 bases, with 8 bases between the two germline ends. The CDR3 is made up of 13 amino acids. The CDR3 nucleotides read TGTGCCAGCAGCTTGGAGGCGGGACAGCCCCAGCATTTT. Translating gives CASSLEAGQPQHF.

The chain combines TRBV7-2 with TRBJ2-2, with D possibly being TRBD1 (6 bases). Looked up from germline, CDR1 is SGHTA and CDR2 is FQGNSA. This CDR3 region has 15 residues. V was cut by 3 bases and J by 3 bases, with 11 bases left in between. The CDR3 DNA reads as TGTGCCAGCAGCTTGGGTACAGGGCACACCGGGGAGCTGTTTTTT. This translates into CASSLGTGHTGELFF. Full variable domain (rest looked up from reference TRBV7-2 and TRBJ2-2): GAGVSQSPSNKVTEKGKDVELRCDPISGHTALYWYRQSLGQGLEFLIYFQGNSAPDKSGLPSDRFSAERTGGSVSTLTIQRTQQEDSAVYLCASSLGTGHTGELFFGEGSRLTVL.

The V call is TRBV9, the J call TRBJ2-7; D uncertain. From germline, CDR1 is SGDLS and CDR2 YYNGEE. With 4 bases removed from V and 0 bases from J, the gap between germline ends came to 5 bases. The CDR3 runs to 12 residues. The CDR3 reads CASSPPSYEQYF. The CDR3 coding sequence is TGTGCCAGCAGCCCTCCCTCCTACGAGCAGTACTTC. The entire variable domain, with the rest obtained from reference TRBV9 and TRBJ2-7, is as follows: DSGVTQTPKHLITATGQRVTLRCSPRSGDLSVYWYQQSLDQGLQFLIQYYNGEERAKGNILERFSAQQFPDLHSELNLSSLELGDSALYFCASSPPSYEQYFGPGTRLTVT.

Only one count was recorded for this clone. V gene TRBV5-8 combines with J gene TRBJ2-3, with D possibly TRBD1 on 5 matching bases. The CDR3 consists of 15 residues. Trimming removed 3 bases at V and 4 bases at J, with 15 bases between. Germline V gene sequence: CDR1 SGHTS, CDR2 YDEGEE. CDR3 in DNA: TGTGCCAGCAGCTCTTTATCTGAAGGGGCAGATACGCAGTATTTT. Its translation: CASSSLSEGADTQYF.

The V call is TRBV4-2, the J call TRBJ1-6; D call uncertain. The CDR3 runs to 17 residues. Germline V gives CDR1 LGHNA, CDR2 YNFKEQ. Trimming removed 4 bases from V and 0 bases from J, with 13 bases in between. CDR3 nucleotides: TGTGCCAGCAGCCCTCAACCCGAGAGCTCCTATAATTCACCCCTCCACTTT. The encoded protein is CASSPQPESSYNSPLHF.

The V and J genes are TRBV29-1 and TRBJ2-3, with D possibly matching TRBD2 (5 bases). The CDR3 runs 14 residues. V was pared by 4 bases and J by 4 bases, with 15 bases between. The germline CDR1 and CDR2 sequences are SQVTM and ANQGSEA. The CDR3 DNA sequence: TGCAGCGTTGTCGGGATCACGGTCCCAGATACGCAGTATTTT. This sequence encodes CSVVGITVPDTQYF.

This clone is a singleton in its sample. The chain combines TRBV5-4 with TRBJ2-1; TRBD2 matches 10 bases. This CDR3 region has 17 residues. With 4 bases clipped from V and 0 bases from J, the junction kept 7 bases outside the gene matches. The germline V gene has CDR1 SGHNT and CDR2 YYREEE (reference sequence). The CDR3 is CASSGGAGGSSYNEQFF. DNA for the CDR3: TGTGCCAGCAGCGGGGGAGCGGGAGGGAGCTCCTACAATGAGCAGTTCTTC.

J is TRBJ1-1 and V is TRBV3-1 (or the pseudogene TRBV3-2), with a possible D match to TRBD1 (6 bases). The ends were cut back, 7 bases at V and 10 bases at J, with 16 bases in the middle. Germline V gives CDR1 LGHDT, CDR2 YNNKEL (reference sequence). This CDR3 has 12 residues. CDR3 bases: TGTGCCAGCAACATTCGGGGAGGGGGAGCTTTCTTT. Translated: CASNIRGGGAFF.

This clone has a handful of counts. This chain connects TRBV7-2 to TRBJ1-5; D is unresolved. V was shortened by 3 bases and J by 5 bases, with 8 bases between the two germline ends. This CDR3 spans 13 amino acids. Germline V gene data show CDR1 as SGHTA and CDR2 as FQGNSA. The CDR3 DNA reads TGTGCCAGCAGCTTTATCCGGGATCAGCCCCAGCATTTT. Its translation is CASSFIRDQPQHF.